This entry describes one TCR beta chain. Its target is unknown. This sample stems from a study of blood T cells in healthy people across ages. For the second PCR, which ran for about 6 to 11 cycles, a sample-barcoded 5' primer and a J-beta primer mix were used. The template-switch adaptor, which had 12 random nucleotides, put a tag on each cDNA molecule. TCRdb redid the calling of the 5' RACE reads with MiXCR, one entry per CDR3 protein. The table lists 800,000 to 950,000 distinct CDR3 sequences, around 46% of them singletons. The length of the CDR3 is 13 residues. Per the germline V gene, CDR1 is SQVTM and CDR2 is ANQGSEA. Trimming removed 7 bases from V and 3 bases from J, with 15 bases in between. Findings and limits, study-wide: Estimates drawn from one million T cells were deemed to understate diversity. Diversity was higher, and naive CD4+ cells more numerous, in long-lived donors than in aged donors.

This sequence joins TRBV29-1 and TRBJ1-1; a weak D match, TRBD1 (5 bases). Sequencing used blood. The receptor's source is a man between 25 and 39 years old in good health. Here the CDR3 reads CSGRGGGDTEAFF. The CDR3 DNA reads as TGCAGCGGGCGGGGTGGAGGGGACACTGAAGCTTTCTTT.